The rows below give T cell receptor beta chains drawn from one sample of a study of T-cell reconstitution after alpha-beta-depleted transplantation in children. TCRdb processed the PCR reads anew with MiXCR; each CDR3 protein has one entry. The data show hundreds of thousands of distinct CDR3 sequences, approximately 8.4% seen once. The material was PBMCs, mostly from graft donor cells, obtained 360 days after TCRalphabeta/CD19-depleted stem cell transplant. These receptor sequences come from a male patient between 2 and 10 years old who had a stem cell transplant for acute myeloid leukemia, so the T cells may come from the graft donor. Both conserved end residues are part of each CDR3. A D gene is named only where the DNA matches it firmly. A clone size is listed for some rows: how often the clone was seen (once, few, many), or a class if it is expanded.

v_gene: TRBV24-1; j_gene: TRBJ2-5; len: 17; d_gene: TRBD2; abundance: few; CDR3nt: TGTGCCACCAGCGGGGGACTAGTTCGCCTTCAGGAAGAGACCCAGTACTTC; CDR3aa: CATSGGLVRLQEETQYF
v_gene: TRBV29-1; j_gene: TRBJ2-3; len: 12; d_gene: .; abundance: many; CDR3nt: TGCAGTAGTCTGTGGGCCACAGATACGCAGTATTTT; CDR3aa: CSSLWATDTQYF
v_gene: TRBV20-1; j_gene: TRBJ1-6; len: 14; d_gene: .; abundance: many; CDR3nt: TGCAGTGCTGGCCGAGATGTTGATAATTCACCCCTCCACTTT; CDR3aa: CSAGRDVDNSPLHF
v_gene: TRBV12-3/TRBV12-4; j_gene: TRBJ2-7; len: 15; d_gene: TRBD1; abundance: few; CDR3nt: TGTGCCAGCAGTCCGTGGACAGGCGCCCCCAACGAGCAGTACTTC; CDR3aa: CASSPWTGAPNEQYF
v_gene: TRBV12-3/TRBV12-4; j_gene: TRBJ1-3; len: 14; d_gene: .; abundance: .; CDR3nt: TGTGCCAGCAGTGAGGGACTTTTCCGAGACACCATATATTTT; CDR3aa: CASSEGLFRDTIYF
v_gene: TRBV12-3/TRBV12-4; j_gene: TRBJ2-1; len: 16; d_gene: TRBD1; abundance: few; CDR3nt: TGTGCCAGCAGTCAAAGGGGACAGGGGATTTACAATGAGCAGTTCTTC; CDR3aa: CASSQRGQGIYNEQFF
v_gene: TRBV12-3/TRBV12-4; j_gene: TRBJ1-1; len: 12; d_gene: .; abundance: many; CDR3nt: TGTGCCAGCCATCGGGGGTACTCTGAAGCTTTCTTT; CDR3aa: CASHRGYSEAFF
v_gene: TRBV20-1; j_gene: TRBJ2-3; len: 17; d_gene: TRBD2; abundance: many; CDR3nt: TGCAGTGCTACGGGACTAGCGGAATTAGTCAGCACAGATACGCAGTATTTT; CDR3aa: CSATGLAELVSTDTQYF
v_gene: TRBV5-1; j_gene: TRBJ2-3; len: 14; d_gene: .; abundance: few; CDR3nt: TGCGCCAGCAGCTTGGGGCAGATCACAGATACGCAGTATTTT; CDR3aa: CASSLGQITDTQYF
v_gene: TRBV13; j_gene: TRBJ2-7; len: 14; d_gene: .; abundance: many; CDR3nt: TGTGCCAGCAGCTTCAGGTTTAACGGTGAAGAGCAGTACTTC; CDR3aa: CASSFRFNGEEQYF
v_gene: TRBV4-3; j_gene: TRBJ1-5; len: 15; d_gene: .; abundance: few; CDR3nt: TGCGCCAGCAGCCAAGACACCCATAGCAATCAGCCCCAGCATTTT; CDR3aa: CASSQDTHSNQPQHF
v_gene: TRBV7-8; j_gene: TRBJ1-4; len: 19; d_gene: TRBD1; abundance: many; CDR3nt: TGTGCCAGCAGCTCTAGGACAGGAGCATACGTTGCAACTAATGAAAAACTGTTTTTT; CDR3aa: CASSSRTGAYVATNEKLFF
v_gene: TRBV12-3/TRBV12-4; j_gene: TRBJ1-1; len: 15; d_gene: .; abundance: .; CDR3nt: TGTGCCAGCAGTAACCCGATCAGGGGAGGCACTGAAGCTTTCTTT; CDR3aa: CASSNPIRGGTEAFF
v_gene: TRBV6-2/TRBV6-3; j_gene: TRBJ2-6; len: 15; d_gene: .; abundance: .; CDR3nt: TGTGCCAGCACCCCAGCAGGGGTCGGGGCCAACGTCCTGACTTTC; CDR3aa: CASTPAGVGANVLTF
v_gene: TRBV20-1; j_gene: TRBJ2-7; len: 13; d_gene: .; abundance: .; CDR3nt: TGCAGTGCTAGTCTTCGGTCCCTGTACGAGCAGTACTTC; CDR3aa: CSASLRSLYEQYF
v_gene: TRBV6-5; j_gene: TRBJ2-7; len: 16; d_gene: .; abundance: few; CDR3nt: TGTGCCAGCAGTTACGATCCCCGGGCTTCATCCTACGAGCAGTACTTC; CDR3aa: CASSYDPRASSYEQYF
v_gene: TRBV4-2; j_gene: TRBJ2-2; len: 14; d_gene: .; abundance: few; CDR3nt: TGTGCCAGCAGCCAAGATGGGGCGGTTGGGGAGCTGTTTTTT; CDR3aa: CASSQDGAVGELFF
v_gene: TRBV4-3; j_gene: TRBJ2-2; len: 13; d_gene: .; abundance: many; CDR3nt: TGCGCCAGCAGCCAAGAAAGGGTCGGGGAGCTGTTTTTT; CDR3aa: CASSQERVGELFF
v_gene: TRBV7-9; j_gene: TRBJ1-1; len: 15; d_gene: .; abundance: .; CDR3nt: TGTGCCAGCAGCTTCACCGGGCCTACCGGCACTGAAGCTTTCTTT; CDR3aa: CASSFTGPTGTEAFF
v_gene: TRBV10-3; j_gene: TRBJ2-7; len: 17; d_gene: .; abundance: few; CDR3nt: TGTGCCATCAGTGAGTCGAGGCTATTAGCGCCTAACTACGAGCAGTACTTC; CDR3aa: CAISESRLLAPNYEQYF
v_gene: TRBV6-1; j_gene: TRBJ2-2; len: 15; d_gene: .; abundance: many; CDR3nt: TGTGCCAGCAGTGTAAAGGGAGTGGGCACCGGGGAGCTGTTTTTT; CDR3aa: CASSVKGVGTGELFF
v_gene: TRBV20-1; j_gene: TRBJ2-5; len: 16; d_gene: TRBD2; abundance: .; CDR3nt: TGCAGTGCTAGCGGGCCTAGCGGGAGGGAGGCAGAGACCCAGTACTTC; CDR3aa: CSASGPSGREAETQYF
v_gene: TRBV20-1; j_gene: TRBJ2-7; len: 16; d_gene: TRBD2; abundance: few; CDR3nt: TGCAGTGCTAGTCCCTCGGCGGGAGGCAGCTCCTACGAGCAGTACTTC; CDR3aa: CSASPSAGGSSYEQYF
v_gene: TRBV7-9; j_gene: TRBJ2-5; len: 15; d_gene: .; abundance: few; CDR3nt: TGTGCCAGCAGCTTAGCGCTAGGGGTTGCGGAGACCCAGTACTTC; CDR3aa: CASSLALGVAETQYF
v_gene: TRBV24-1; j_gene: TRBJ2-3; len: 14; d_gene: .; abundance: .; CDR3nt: TGTGCCACCAGTGACCATACTAGTCCCGATACGCAGTATTTT; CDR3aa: CATSDHTSPDTQYF
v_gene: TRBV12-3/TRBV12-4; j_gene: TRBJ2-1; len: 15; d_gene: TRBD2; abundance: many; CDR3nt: TGTGCCAGCAGTTTAATCGGGGGGGCCAAAAATGAGCAGTTCTTC; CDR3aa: CASSLIGGAKNEQFF
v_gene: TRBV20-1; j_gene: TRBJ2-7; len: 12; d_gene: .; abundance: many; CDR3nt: TGCAGTGCTAGGTGGGAGGTCAACGAGCAGTACTTC; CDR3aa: CSARWEVNEQYF
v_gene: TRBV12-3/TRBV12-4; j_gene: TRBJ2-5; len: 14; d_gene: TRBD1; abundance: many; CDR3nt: TGTGCCAGCAGGCTGACAGGGGGCGGAGAGACCCAGTACTTC; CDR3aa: CASRLTGGGETQYF
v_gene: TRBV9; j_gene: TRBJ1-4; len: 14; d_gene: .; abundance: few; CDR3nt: TGTGCCAGCAGCGGTGAACTCAGCGAGGAAAAACTGTTTTTT; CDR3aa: CASSGELSEEKLFF
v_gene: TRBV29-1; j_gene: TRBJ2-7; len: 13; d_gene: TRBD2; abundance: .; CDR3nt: TGCAGCGTTGAACTAGCGGGACGCTACGAGCAGTACTTC; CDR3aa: CSVELAGRYEQYF
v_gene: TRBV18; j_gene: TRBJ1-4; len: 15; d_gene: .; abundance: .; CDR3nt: TGTGCCAGCTCACCACCGGGGTGGCTTAATGAAAAACTGTTTTTT; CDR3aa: CASSPPGWLNEKLFF
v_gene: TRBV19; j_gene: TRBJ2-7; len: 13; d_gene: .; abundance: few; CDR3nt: TGTGCCAGTAGTACCCGGGACTCCTACGAGCAGTACTTC; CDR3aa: CASSTRDSYEQYF
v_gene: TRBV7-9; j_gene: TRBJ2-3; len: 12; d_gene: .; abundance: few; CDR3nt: TGTGCCAGCAGCTCCGGGCCCCGGGCGCAGTATTTT; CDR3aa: CASSSGPRAQYF
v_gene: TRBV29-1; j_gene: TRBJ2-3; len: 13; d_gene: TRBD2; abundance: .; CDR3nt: TGCAGCGTACGGACTAGCGGCGCAGATACGCAGTATTTT; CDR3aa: CSVRTSGADTQYF
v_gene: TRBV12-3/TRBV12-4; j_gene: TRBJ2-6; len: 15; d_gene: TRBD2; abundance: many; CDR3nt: TGTGCCAGCAGTTTCGGGGGGTCTGGGGCCAACGTCCTGACTTTC; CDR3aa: CASSFGGSGANVLTF
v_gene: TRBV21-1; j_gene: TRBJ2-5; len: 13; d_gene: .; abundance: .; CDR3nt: TGTGCCAGCGGCCCCAGTCACCAAGAGACCCAGTACTTC; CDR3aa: CASGPSHQETQYF
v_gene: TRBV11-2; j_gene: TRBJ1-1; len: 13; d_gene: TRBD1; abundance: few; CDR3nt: TGTGCCAGCAGGCCATTGGGACAGGGATTGGCTTTCTTT; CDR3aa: CASRPLGQGLAFF
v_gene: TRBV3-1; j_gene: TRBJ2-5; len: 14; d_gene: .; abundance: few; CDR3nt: TGTGCCAGCAGCCAGCTCCCACGGGGAGAGACCCAGTACTTC; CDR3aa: CASSQLPRGETQYF
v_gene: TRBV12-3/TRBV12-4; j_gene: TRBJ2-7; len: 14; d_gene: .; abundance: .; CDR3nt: TGTGCCAGCAGTCTCCAGGGGGGTGGGTACGAGCAGTACTTC; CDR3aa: CASSLQGGGYEQYF
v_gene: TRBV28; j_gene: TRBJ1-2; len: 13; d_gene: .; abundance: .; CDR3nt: TGTGCCAGCAGTTTATGGGGATCCTATGGCTACACCTTC; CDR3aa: CASSLWGSYGYTF
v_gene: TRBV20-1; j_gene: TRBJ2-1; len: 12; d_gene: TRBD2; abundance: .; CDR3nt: TGCAGTCGGGGACTAGCGGTAGATGAGCAGTTCTTC; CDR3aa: CSRGLAVDEQFF